This TCR beta chain was recorded in a study of T-cell memory formation after mild COVID-19. The wider study: Each donor largely had its own TCR clusters.

Study-level findings and limits: For contracting clones, CD4+ ones sat mainly in CM and EM, CD8+ in EMRA. Some clones that responded were present in memory (sampled pre-infection), which suggests cross-reactive memory joined.

From the 5' RACE reads, TCRdb called clonotypes with MiXCR, one entry per CDR3 protein. The data show 410,000 or so distinct CDR3 sequences, about a quarter seen once. CDR1 is KGHDR and CDR2 is SFDVKD in the germline V gene. The V end lost 4 bases, the J end lost 0 bases, and 18 bases lay between the germline ends. The CDR3 covers 18 residues. On this clonotype: Its antigen is unidentified.

Sequenced input: PBMCs or a T cell subset sorted from them (not recorded which). The chain has TRBV24-1 and TRBJ2-1; D unresolved. The TCR was taken from an adult woman who had mild COVID-19 (a few samples of this study predate the infection). Cell type and time point are not known. Here the CDR3 reads CATSETDTIMSSYNEQFF. The CDR3 DNA reads as TGTGCCACCAGTGAGACTGACACGATCATGAGCTCCTACAATGAGCAGTTCTTC.